This T cell receptor beta chain was sequenced during a study of blood T cells in healthy people across ages. There are a few counts of this clonotype. It was with a sample-barcoded 5' primer and a J-beta primer mix that a second PCR of roughly 7 to 12 cycles was run. TCRdb re-called the 5' RACE reads through MiXCR, storing one row per CDR3 protein. The sample records approximately 800,000 distinct CDR3 sequences, 53% being singletons. The CDR3 runs to 14 residues. Germline CDR1 and CDR2: SNHLY and FYNNEI. The V gene end was trimmed by 1 base and the J gene end by 5 bases; junction bases not matched to a gene: 4.

The rearrangement joins TRBV2 to TRBJ1-1, with TRBD1 matching 7 bases. The TCR comes from an older man in good health. Sequenced input: blood. The CDR3 bases are TGTGCCAGCAGTGAAGAGGGGGCGAAGACTGAAGCTTTCTTT. Translated, it gives CASSEEGAKTEAFF.